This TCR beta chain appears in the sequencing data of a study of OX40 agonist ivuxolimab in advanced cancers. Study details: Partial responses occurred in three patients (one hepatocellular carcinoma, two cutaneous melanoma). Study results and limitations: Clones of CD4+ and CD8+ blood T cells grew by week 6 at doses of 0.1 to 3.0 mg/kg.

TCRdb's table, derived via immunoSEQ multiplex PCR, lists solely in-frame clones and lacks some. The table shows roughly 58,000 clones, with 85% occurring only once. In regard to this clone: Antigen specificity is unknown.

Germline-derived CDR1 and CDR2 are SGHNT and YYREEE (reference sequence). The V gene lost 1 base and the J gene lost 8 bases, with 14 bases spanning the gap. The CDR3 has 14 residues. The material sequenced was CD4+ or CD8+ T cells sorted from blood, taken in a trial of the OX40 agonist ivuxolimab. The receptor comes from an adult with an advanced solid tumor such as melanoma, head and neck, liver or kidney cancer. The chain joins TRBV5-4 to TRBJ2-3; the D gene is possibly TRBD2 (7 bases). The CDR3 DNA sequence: TGTGCCAGCAGCTTGAGTGAGGGAGGGGGTACGCAGTATTTT. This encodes CASSLSEGGGTQYF.